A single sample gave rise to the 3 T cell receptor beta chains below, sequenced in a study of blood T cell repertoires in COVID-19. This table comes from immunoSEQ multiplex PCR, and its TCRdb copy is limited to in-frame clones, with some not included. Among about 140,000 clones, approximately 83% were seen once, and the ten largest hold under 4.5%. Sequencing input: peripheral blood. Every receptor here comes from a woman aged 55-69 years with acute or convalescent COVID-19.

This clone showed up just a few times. The CDR3 region is CASSSKVGGLAGYEQYF. The CDR3 region has the DNA TGTGCCAGCAGCTCCAAAGTGGGGGGTCTAGCGGGGTACGAGCAGTACTTC. The chain combines TRBV7-9 with TRBJ2-7; TRBD2 matches 9 bases. V was pared by 4 bases and J by 4 bases, with 14 bases of the junction left unmatched. The CDR3 runs 17 residues. The germline V gene has CDR1 SEHNR and CDR2 FQNEAQ (reference sequence).

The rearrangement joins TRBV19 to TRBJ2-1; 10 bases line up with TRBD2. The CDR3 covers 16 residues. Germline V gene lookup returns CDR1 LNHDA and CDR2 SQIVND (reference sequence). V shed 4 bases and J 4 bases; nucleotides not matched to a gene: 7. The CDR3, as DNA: TGTGCCAGTAGTAGGACTAGCGGAAACATATACAATGAGCAGTTCTTC. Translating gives CASSRTSGNIYNEQFF.

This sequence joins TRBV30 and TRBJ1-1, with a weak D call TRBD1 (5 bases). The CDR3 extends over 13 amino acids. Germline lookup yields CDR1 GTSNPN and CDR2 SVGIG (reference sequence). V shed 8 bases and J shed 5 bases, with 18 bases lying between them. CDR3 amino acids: CAGMGLTSTEAFF. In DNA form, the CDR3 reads TGTGCCGGCATGGGACTCACAAGTACTGAAGCTTTCTTT. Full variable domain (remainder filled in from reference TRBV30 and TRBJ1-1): SQTIHQWPATLVQPVGSPLSLECTVEGTSNPNLYWYRQAAGRGLQLLFYSVGIGQISSEVPQNLSASRPQDRQFILSSKKLLLSDSGFYLCAGMGLTSTEAFFGQGTRLTVV.